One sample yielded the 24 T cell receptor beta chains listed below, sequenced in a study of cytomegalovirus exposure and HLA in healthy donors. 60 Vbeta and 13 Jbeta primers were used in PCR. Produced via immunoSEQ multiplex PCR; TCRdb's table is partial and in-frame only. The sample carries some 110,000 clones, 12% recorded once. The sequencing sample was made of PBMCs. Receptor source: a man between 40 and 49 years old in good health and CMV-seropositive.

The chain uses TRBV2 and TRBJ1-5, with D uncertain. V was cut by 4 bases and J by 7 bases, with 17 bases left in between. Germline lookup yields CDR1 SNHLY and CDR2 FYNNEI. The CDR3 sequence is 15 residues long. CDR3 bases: TGTGCCAGCAGTGCTATCCGGGAGTCGGGGCAGCCCCAGCATTTT. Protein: CASSAIRESGQPQHF.

The CDR3 loop reads CASSQDSGGTLNNEQFF. CDR3 bases: TGCGCCAGCAGCCAAGACTCGGGTGGGACACTAAACAATGAGCAGTTCTTC. V is TRBV4-3 and J is TRBJ2-1, with a possible D match to TRBD1 (6 bases). V shed 0 bases and J shed 5 bases, with 17 bases lying between them. CDR3 length equals 17 residues. The germline V gene has CDR1 LGHNA and CDR2 YSLEER.

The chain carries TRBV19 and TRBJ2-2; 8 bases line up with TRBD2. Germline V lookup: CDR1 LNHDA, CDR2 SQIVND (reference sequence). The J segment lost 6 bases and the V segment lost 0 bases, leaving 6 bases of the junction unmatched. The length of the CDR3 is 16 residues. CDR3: CASSIDGAGAAGELFF. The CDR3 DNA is TGTGCCAGTAGTATAGATGGAGCGGGAGCTGCCGGGGAGCTGTTTTTT.

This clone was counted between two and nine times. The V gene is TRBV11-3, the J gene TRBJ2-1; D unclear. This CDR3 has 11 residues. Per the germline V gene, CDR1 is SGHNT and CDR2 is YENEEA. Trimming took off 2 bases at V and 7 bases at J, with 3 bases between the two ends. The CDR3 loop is CASSLPNEQFF. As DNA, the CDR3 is TGTGCCAGCAGCTTACCTAATGAGCAGTTCTTC.

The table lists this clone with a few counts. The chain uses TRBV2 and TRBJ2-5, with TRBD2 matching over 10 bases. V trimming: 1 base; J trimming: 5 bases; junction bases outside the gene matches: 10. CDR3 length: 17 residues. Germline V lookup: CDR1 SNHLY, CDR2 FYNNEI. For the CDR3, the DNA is TGTGCCAGCAGTGAAGATTCTAGCGGGAGAGCACAGGAGACCCAGTACTTC. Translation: CASSEDSSGRAQETQYF.

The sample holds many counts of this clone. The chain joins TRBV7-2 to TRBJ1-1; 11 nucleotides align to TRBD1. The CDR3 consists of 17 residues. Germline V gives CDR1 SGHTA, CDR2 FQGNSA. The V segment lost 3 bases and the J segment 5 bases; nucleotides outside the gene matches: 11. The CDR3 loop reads CASSLSSIRDRGTEAFF. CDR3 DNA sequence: TGTGCCAGCAGCTTGTCGTCGATCCGGGACAGGGGGACTGAAGCTTTCTTT.

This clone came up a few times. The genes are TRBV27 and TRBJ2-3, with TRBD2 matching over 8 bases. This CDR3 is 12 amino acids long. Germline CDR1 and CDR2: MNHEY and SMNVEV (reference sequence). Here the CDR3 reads CAMTSGTDTQYF. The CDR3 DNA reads TGTGCGATGACTAGCGGCACAGATACGCAGTATTTT.

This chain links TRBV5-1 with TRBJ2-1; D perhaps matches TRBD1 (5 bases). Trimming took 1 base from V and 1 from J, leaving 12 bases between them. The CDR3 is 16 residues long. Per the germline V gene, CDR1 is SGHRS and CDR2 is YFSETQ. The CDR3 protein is CASSLLGQRSYNEQFF. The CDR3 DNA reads TGCGCCAGCAGCTTGCTGGGGCAGAGGTCCTACAATGAGCAGTTCTTC.

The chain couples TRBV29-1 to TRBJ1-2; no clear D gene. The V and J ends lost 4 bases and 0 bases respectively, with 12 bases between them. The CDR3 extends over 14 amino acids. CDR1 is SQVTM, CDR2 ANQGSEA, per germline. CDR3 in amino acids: CSVALDLANYGYTF. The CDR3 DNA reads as TGCAGCGTTGCCCTTGACTTAGCTAACTATGGCTACACCTTC.

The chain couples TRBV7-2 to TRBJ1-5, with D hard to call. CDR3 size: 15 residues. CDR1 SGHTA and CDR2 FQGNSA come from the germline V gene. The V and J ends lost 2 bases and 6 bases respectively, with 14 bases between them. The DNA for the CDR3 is TGTGCCAGCAGCTTATCGGCGGGGAACGGTCAGCCCCAGCATTTT. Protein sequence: CASSLSAGNGQPQHF.

The CDR3 is CASSGTRFLYEQYF. The CDR3 nucleotides read TGTGCCAGCAGCGGGACTAGGTTTCTGTACGAGCAGTACTTC. The chain has TRBV27 and TRBJ2-7; 8 nucleotides align to TRBD2. The CDR3 loop spans 14 amino acids. V shed 6 bases and J 4 bases; nucleotides not matched to a gene: 8. Germline-derived CDR1 and CDR2 are MNHEY and SMNVEV (reference sequence).

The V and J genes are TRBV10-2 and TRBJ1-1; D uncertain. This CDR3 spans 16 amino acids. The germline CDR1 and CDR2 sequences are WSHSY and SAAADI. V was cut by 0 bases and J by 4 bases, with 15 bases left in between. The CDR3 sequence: CASSESAGSTGTEAFF. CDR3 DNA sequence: TGCGCCAGCAGTGAGTCAGCCGGCAGTACGGGCACTGAAGCTTTCTTT.

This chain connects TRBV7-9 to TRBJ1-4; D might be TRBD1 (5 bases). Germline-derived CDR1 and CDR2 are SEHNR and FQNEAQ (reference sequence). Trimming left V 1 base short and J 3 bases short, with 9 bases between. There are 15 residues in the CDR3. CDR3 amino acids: CASSLVDRANEKLFF. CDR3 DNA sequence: TGTGCCAGCAGCTTAGTAGACAGAGCTAATGAAAAACTGTTTTTT.

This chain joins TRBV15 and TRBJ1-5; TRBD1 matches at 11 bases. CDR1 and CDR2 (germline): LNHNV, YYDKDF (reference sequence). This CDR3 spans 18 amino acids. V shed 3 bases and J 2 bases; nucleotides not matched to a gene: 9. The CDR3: CATSSRDRGTVGNQPQHF. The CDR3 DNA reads TGTGCCACCAGCAGCCGGGACAGGGGGACTGTGGGCAATCAGCCCCAGCATTTT.

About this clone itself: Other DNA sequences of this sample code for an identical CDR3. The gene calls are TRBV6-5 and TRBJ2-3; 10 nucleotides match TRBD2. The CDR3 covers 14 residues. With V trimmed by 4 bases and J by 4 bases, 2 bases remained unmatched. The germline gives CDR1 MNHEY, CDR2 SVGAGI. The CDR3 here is CASSWTSGSDTQYF. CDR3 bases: TGTGCCAGCAGTTGGACTAGCGGTTCAGATACGCAGTATTTT.

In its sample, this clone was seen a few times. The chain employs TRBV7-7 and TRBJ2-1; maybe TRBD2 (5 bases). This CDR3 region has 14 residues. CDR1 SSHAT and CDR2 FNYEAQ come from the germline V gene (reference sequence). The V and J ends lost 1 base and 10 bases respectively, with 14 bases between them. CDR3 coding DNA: TGTGCCAGCAGCTTAGAGGTGGGAGTAGGGGAGCAGTTCTTC. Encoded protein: CASSLEVGVGEQFF. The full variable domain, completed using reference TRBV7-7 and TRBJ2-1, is GAGVSQSPRYKVTKRGQDVTLRCDPISSHATLYWYQQALGQGPEFLTYFNYEAQPDKSGLPSDRFSAERPEGSISTLTIQRTEQRDSAMYRCASSLEVGVGEQFFGPGTRLTVL.

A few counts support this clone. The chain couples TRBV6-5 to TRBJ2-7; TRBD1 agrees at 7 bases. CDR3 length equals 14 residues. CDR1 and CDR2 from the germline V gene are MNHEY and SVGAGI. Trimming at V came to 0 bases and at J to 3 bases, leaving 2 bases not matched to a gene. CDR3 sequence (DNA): TGTGCCAGCAGTTACTCGCCAGGGGGCTACGAGCAGTACTTC. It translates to CASSYSPGGYEQYF.

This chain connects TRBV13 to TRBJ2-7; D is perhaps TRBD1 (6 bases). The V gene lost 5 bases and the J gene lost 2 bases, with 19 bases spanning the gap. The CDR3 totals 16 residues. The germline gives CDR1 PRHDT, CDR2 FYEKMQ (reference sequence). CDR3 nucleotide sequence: TGTGCCAGCAGCCCAAGGGGGAGACCCGGGGCCTACGAGCAGTACTTC. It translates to CASSPRGRPGAYEQYF. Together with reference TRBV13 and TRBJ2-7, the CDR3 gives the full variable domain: AAGVIQSPRHLIKEKRETATLKCYPIPRHDTVYWYQQGPGQDPQFLISFYEKMQSDKGSIPDRFSAQQFSDYHSELNMSSLELGDSALYFCASSPRGRPGAYEQYFGPGTRLTVT.

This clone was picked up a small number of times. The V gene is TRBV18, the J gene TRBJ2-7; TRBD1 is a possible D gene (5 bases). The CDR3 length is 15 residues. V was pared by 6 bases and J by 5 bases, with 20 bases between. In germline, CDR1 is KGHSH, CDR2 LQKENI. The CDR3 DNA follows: TGTGCCAGCTCCCAATGGGGCATCAGGGTGGACGAGCAGTACTTC. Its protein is CASSQWGIRVDEQYF. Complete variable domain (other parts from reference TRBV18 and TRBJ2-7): NAGVMQNPRHLVRRRGQEARLRCSPMKGHSHVYWYRQLPEEGLKFMVYLQKENIIDESGMPKERFSAEFPKEGPSILRIQQVVRGDSAAYFCASSQWGIRVDEQYFGPGTRLTVT.

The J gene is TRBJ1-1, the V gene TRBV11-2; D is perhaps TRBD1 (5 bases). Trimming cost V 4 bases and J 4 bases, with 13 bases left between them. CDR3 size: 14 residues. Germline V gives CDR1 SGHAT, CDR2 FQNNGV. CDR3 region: CASSSQRGGTEAFF. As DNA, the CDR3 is TGTGCCAGCAGCTCACAGCGGGGGGGCACTGAAGCTTTCTTT.

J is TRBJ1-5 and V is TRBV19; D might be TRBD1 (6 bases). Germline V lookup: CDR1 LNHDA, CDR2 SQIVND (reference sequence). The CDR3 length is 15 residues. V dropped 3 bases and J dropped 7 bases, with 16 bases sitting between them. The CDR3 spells CASSMESGGWQPQHF. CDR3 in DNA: TGTGCCAGTAGTATGGAGTCGGGGGGCTGGCAGCCCCAGCATTTT.

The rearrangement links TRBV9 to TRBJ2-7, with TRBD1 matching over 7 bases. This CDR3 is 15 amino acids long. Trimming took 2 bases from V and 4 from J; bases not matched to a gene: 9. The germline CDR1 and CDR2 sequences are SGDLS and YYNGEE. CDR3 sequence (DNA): TGTGCCAGCAGCGTCGGGACAGTGCACTCTTACGAGCAGTACTTC. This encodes CASSVGTVHSYEQYF.

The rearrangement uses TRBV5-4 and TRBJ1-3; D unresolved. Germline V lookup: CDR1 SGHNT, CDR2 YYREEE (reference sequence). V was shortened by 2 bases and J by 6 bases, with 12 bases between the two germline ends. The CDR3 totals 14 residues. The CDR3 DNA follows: TGTGCCAGCAGCTTCGGAGGGCGGGAAAACACCATATATTTT. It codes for CASSFGGRENTIYF. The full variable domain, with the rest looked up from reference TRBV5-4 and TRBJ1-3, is ETGVTQSPTHLIKTRGQQVTLRCSSQSGHNTVSWYQQALGQGPQFIFQYYREEENGRGNFPPRFSGLQFPNYSSELNVNALELDDSALYLCASSFGGRENTIYFGEGSWLTVV.

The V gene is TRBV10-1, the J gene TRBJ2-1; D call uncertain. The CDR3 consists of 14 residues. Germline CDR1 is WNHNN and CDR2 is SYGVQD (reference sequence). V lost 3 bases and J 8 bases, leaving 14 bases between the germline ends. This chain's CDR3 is CASSDSLRFDEQFF. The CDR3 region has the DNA TGCGCCAGCAGTGATTCCCTCAGGTTCGATGAGCAGTTCTTC.